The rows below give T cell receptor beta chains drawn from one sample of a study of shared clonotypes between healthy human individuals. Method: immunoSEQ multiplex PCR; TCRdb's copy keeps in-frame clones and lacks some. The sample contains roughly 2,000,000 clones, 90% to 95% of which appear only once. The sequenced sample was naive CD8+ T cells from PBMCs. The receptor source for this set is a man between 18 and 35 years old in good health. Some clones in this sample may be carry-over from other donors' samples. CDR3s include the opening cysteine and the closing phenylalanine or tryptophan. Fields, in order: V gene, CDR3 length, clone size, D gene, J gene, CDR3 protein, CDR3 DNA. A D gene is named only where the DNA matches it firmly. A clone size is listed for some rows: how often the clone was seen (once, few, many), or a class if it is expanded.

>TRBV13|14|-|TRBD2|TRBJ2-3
CASVWGRVSDTQYF
TGTGCCAGCGTCTGGGGGAGGGTGTCAGATACGCAGTATTTT
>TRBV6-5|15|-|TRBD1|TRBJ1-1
CASREETGMNTEAFF
TGTGCCAGCAGGGAGGAGACAGGGATGAACACTGAAGCTTTCTTT
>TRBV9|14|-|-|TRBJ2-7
CASSADRSSYEQYF
TGTGCCAGCAGCGCCGACAGGAGCTCCTACGAGCAGTACTTC
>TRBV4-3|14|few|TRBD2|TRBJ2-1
CASSRLAGDNEQFF
TGCGCCAGCAGCCGACTAGCGGGAGACAATGAGCAGTTCTTC
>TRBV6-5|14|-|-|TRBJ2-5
CASSFGSWVETQYF
TGTGCCAGCAGTTTCGGGAGTTGGGTCGAGACCCAGTACTTC
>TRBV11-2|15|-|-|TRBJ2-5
CASSPQLAVQETQYF
TGTGCCAGCAGCCCCCAGCTAGCAGTCCAAGAGACCCAGTACTTC
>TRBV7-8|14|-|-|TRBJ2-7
CASSPGTRGYEQYF
TGTGCCAGCAGTCCTGGGACGCGGGGCTACGAGCAGTACTTC
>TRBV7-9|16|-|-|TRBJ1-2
CASSPPRVRFLYGYTF
TGTGCCAGCAGCCCCCCCAGGGTACGATTTCTCTATGGCTACACCTTC
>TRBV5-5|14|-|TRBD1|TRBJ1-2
CASSIDRVGYGYTF
TGTGCCAGCAGCATTGACAGGGTGGGGTATGGCTACACCTTC
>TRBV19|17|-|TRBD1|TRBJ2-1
CASSPKKPGQFYNEQFF
TGTGCCAGTAGTCCAAAGAAACCGGGACAGTTCTACAATGAGCAGTTCTTC
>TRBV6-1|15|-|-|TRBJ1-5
CASSDTASILQPQHF
TGTGCCAGCAGTGATACGGCATCCATCCTTCAGCCCCAGCATTTT
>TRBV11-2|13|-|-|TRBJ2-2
CASSPRDTGELFF
TGTGCCAGCAGCCCCCGGGACACCGGGGAGCTGTTTTTT
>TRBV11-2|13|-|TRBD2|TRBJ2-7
CASSLPTSDEQYF
TGTGCCAGCAGCTTACCGACTAGCGACGAGCAGTACTTC
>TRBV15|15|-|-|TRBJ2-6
CATYDRNSGANVLTF
TGTGCCACCTATGACCGAAACTCTGGGGCCAACGTCCTGACTTTC
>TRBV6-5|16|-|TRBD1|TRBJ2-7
CASSYARTGSLFEQYF
TGTGCCAGCAGTTACGCCCGGACAGGAAGCCTCTTCGAGCAGTACTTC
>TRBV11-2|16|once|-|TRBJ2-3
CASSTFSLEGPDTQYF
TGTGCCAGCAGTACATTCAGCCTTGAGGGCCCAGATACGCAGTATTTT
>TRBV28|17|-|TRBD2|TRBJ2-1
CASSSRLAGETYNEQFF
TGTGCCAGCAGTTCCCGACTAGCGGGAGAGACCTACAATGAGCAGTTCTTC
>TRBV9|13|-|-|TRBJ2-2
CASSRTPAGELFF
TGTGCCAGCAGTCGAACCCCCGCCGGGGAGCTGTTTTTT
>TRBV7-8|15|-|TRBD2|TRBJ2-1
CASSLAGEGYNEQFF
TGTGCCAGCAGCCTAGCGGGAGAGGGCTACAATGAGCAGTTCTTC
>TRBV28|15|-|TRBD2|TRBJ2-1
CATQVHLAGHNEQFF
TGTGCCACTCAAGTTCATTTAGCGGGGCACAATGAGCAGTTCTTC
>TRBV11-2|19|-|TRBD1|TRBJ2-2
CASSLDHRLGQVGTGELFF
TGTGCCAGCAGCTTAGATCACCGGCTCGGACAGGTGGGGACCGGGGAGCTGTTTTTT
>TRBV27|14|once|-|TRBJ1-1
CASSKGGVWTEAFF
TGTGCCAGCAGCAAAGGCGGGGTGTGGACTGAAGCTTTCTTT
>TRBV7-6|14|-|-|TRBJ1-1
CASSPATGNTEAFF
TGTGCCAGCAGCCCGGCTACAGGGAACACTGAAGCTTTCTTT
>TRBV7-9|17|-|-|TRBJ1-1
CASSGDMEGLWNTEAFF
TGTGCCAGCAGCGGGGACATGGAGGGTCTTTGGAACACTGAAGCTTTCTTT
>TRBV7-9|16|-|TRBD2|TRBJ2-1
CASSTGTSGGNNEQFF
TGTGCCAGCAGCACCGGGACTAGCGGGGGTAACAATGAGCAGTTCTTC
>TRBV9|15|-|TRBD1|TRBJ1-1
CASSIPGTGVSEAFF
TGTGCCAGCAGCATCCCCGGGACAGGGGTCTCTGAAGCTTTCTTT
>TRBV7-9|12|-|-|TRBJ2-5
CASSLGKETQYF
TGTGCCAGCAGCCTAGGAAAAGAGACCCAGTACTTC
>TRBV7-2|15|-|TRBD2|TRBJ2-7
CASSQPSGRLYEQYF
TGTGCCAGCAGCCAGCCTAGCGGGAGATTGTACGAGCAGTACTTC
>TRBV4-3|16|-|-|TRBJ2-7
CASSQGSGTTYYEQYF
TGCGCCAGCAGCCAAGGTTCCGGGACCACTTACTACGAGCAGTACTTC
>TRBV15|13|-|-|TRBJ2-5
CATSRRQPGTQYF
TGTGCCACCAGCAGAAGACAGCCGGGGACCCAGTACTTC
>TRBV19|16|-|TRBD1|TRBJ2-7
CASTPGTVRSSYEQYF
TGTGCCAGTACCCCCGGGACAGTCCGAAGTTCCTACGAGCAGTACTTC
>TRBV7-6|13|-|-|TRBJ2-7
CASSFTPQYEQYF
TGTGCCAGCAGCTTTACCCCCCAGTACGAGCAGTACTTC
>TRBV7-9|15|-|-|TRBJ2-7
CASSPRTDSSYEQYF
TGTGCCAGCAGCCCAAGGACAGACAGCTCCTACGAGCAGTACTTC
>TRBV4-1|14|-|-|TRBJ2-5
CASSQEHRKETQYF
TGCGCCAGCAGCCAAGAACACAGAAAAGAGACCCAGTACTTC
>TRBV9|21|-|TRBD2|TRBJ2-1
CASSAGGGQREGRERWNEQFF
TGTGCCAGCAGCGCAGGCGGGGGACAGCGGGAGGGCCGAGAACGTTGGAATGAGCAGTTCTTC
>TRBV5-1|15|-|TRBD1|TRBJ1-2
CASRESGTEHYGYTF
TGCGCCAGCCGGGAATCCGGGACAGAGCACTATGGCTACACCTTC
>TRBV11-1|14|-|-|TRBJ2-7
CASSFSESSYEQYF
TGTGCCAGCAGCTTCAGCGAGAGCTCCTACGAGCAGTACTTC
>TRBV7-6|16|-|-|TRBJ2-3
CASSLGPNSFTDTQYF
TGTGCCAGCAGCTTAGGCCCCAACTCTTTCACAGATACGCAGTATTTT
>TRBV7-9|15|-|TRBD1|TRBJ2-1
CASSLGTGWRDEQFF
TGTGCCAGCAGCCTCGGGACAGGGTGGCGTGATGAGCAGTTCTTC
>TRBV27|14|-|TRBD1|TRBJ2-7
CASSLGQGVYEQYF
TGTGCCAGCAGTCTGGGACAGGGGGTCTACGAGCAGTACTTC
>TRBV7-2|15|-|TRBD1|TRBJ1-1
CASSLVTGWGTEAFF
TGTGCCAGCAGCTTAGTGACAGGGTGGGGAACTGAAGCTTTCTTT
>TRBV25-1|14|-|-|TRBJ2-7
CASSGGADSYEQYF
TGTGCCAGCAGTGGGGGGGCCGACTCCTACGAGCAGTACTTC
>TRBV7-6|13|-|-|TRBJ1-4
CASSLGLNEKLFF
TGTGCCAGCAGCTTGGGCCTGAATGAAAAACTGTTTTTT
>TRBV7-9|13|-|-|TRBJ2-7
CASSPTGWIEQYF
TGTGCCAGCAGCCCAACCGGCTGGATCGAGCAGTACTTC
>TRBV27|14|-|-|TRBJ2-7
CASSLKDASYEQYF
TGTGCCAGCAGTTTGAAGGACGCATCCTACGAGCAGTACTTC
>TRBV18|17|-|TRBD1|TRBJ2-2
CASSPTTGAGWTGELFF
TGTGCCAGCTCACCAACGACAGGGGCGGGATGGACCGGGGAGCTGTTTTTT
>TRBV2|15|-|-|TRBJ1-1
CASSEDARGNTEAFF
TGTGCCAGCAGTGAGGATGCACGGGGAAACACTGAAGCTTTCTTT
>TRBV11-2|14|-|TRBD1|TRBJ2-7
CASSSGTGGYEQYF
TGTGCCAGCAGCTCCGGGACAGGAGGCTACGAGCAGTACTTC
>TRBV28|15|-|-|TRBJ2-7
CASSSNLGWTHEQYF
TGTGCCAGCAGTTCGAACTTGGGTTGGACCCACGAGCAGTACTTC
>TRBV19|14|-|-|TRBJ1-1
CASSTGGRGTEAFF
TGTGCCAGTAGCACGGGGGGGCGTGGGACTGAAGCTTTCTTT
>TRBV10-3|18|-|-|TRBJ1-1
CAISELWQTHQLNTEAFF
TGTGCCATCAGTGAGTTGTGGCAGACCCACCAACTGAACACTGAAGCTTTCTTT
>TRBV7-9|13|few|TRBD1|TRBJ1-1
CASSGTGDAEAFF
TGTGCCAGCAGCGGGACAGGGGACGCTGAAGCTTTCTTT
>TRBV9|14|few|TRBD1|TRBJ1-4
CASSARQGNEKLFF
TGTGCCAGCAGTGCTAGACAGGGGAATGAAAAACTGTTTTTT
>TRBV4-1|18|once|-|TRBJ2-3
CASSQRAPGQRRTDTQYF
TGCGCCAGCAGCCAAAGGGCCCCGGGGCAAAGGCGGACAGATACGCAGTATTTT